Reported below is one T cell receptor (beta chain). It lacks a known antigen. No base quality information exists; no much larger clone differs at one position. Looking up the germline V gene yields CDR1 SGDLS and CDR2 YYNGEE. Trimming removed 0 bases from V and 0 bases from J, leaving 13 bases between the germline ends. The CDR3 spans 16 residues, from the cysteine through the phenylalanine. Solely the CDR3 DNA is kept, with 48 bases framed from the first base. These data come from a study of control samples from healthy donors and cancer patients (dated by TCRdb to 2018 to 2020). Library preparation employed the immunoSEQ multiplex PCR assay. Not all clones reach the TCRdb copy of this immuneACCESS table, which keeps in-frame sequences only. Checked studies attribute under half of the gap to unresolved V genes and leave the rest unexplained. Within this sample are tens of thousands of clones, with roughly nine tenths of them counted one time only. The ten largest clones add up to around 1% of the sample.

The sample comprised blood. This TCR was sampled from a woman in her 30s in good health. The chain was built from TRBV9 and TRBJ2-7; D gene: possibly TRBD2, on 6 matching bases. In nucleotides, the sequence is TGTGCCAGCAGCGTAGACCTAGCGAGAAACTCCTACGAGCAGTACTTC. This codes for CASSVDLARNSYEQYF. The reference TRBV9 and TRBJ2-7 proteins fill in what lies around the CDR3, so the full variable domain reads DSGVTQTPKHLITATGQRVTLRCSPRSGDLSVYWYQQSLDQGLQFLIQYYNGEERAKGNILERFSAQQFPDLHSELNLSSLELGDSALYFCASSVDLARNSYEQYFGPGTRLTVT.